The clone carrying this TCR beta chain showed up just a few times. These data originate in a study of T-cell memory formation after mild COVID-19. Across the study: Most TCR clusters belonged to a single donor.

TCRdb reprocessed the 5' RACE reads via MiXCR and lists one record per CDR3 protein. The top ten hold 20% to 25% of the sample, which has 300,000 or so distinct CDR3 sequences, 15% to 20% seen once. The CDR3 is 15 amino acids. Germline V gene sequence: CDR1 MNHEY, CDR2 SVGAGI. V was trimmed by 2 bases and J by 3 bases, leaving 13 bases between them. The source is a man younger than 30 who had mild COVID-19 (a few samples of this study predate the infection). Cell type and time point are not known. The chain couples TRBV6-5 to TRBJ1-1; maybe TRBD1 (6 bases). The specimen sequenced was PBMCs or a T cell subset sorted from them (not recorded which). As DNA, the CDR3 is TGTGCCAGCAGTTACCAAGGGGGGACCGACACTGAAGCTTTCTTT. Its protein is CASSYQGGTDTEAFF.